The source of this T cell receptor beta chain is a study of shared clonotypes between healthy human individuals. Germline V gene data show CDR1 as SGHRS and CDR2 as YFSETQ. The V segment lost 0 bases and the J segment 6 bases; nucleotides outside the gene matches: 5. This CDR3 comprises 14 residues. TCRdb's copy holds only in-frame clones and misses some; the assay was immunoSEQ multiplex PCR. The table has about 500,000 clones, roughly three quarters seen once. This chain links TRBV5-1 with TRBJ2-7, with 8 nucleotides matching TRBD1. Input material: PBMCs. This receptor was taken from a woman aged 40 to 55 in good health. Some clones in this sample may be carry-over from other donors' samples. The CDR3 nucleotides read TGCGCCAGCAGCTTGGACAGGGGGGCTCTCGAGCAGTACTTC. This gives the protein CASSLDRGALEQYF.